Given below is one T cell receptor (beta chain) in context. This CDR3 is also generated by other DNA sequences in the sample. Some clones are missing from TCRdb's copy, which holds only in-frame ones; the method was immunoSEQ multiplex PCR. The sample records more than 60,000 clones, 89% being singletons. Looked up from germline, CDR1 is MNHNS and CDR2 is SASEGT. Trimming cost V 0 bases and J 3 bases; bases outside gene matches: 2. The CDR3 runs to 14 residues. This specimen comes from a study of OX40 agonist ivuxolimab in advanced cancers. The chain has TRBV6-1 and TRBJ2-7, with 7 nucleotides matching TRBD1. The receptor was derived from an adult with an advanced solid tumor such as melanoma, head and neck, liver or kidney cancer. Here the sequenced sample was CD4+ or CD8+ T cells sorted from blood, taken in a trial of the OX40 agonist ivuxolimab. CDR3 sequence: CASSEARQGYEQYF. The CDR3 nucleotides are TGTGCCAGCAGTGAAGCACGACAGGGCTACGAGCAGTACTTC.